These T cell receptor beta chains were read from a single sample in a study of OX40 agonist ivuxolimab in advanced cancers. The repertoire was sequenced with immunoSEQ multiplex PCR; TCRdb's copy has only in-frame clones and lacks some. The sample holds about 26,000 clones, around 82% seen once. The sequenced sample was CD4+ or CD8+ T cells sorted from blood, obtained in a trial of the OX40 agonist ivuxolimab. The receptors were gathered from an adult with an advanced solid tumor such as melanoma, head and neck, liver or kidney cancer. The CDR3 runs from the conserved cysteine through the conserved F or W. The D gene is left open where the match is weak. Clone size is stated in some rows and not others, as once, few, many or a class when expanded.

d_call: TRBD1; clone_size: once; v_call: TRBV27; j_call: TRBJ1-4; cdr3_nt: TGTGCCAGCAGCCCCGATAAGGGACAGCTGCCCCAAAAACTGTTTTTT; cdr3_aa: CASSPDKGQLPQKLFF
d_call: -; clone_size: once; v_call: TRBV27; j_call: TRBJ1-2; cdr3_nt: TGTGCCAGCAAAAACCACCAGGACTCCGGCTACACCTTC; cdr3_aa: CASKNHQDSGYTF
d_call: TRBD1; clone_size: -; v_call: TRBV29-1; j_call: TRBJ1-4; cdr3_nt: TGCAGCGTTTTACAGGGGGCAGGTGAAAAACTGTTTTTT; cdr3_aa: CSVLQGAGEKLFF
d_call: -; clone_size: -; v_call: TRBV27; j_call: TRBJ2-2; cdr3_nt: TGTGCCAGCCGTCACTACACCGGGGAGCTGTTTTTT; cdr3_aa: CASRHYTGELFF
d_call: TRBD1; clone_size: -; v_call: TRBV10-3; j_call: TRBJ1-1; cdr3_nt: TGTGCCATCAGTGAGAGGGGGACAGACACTGAAGCTTTCTTT; cdr3_aa: CAISERGTDTEAFF
d_call: TRBD1; clone_size: -; v_call: TRBV5-1; j_call: TRBJ2-7; cdr3_nt: TGCGCCAGCAGCCCGGGGAGACAGGGGGTTTACGAGCAGTACTTC; cdr3_aa: CASSPGRQGVYEQYF
d_call: TRBD2; clone_size: -; v_call: TRBV9; j_call: TRBJ2-6; cdr3_nt: TGTGCCAGCAGCGTAGCCCACGTCCTAGCGGGGGGGCCTGGGGCCAACGTCCTGACTTTC; cdr3_aa: CASSVAHVLAGGPGANVLTF
d_call: -; clone_size: -; v_call: TRBV7-6; j_call: TRBJ2-1; cdr3_nt: TGTGCCAGCAGCTTCGAAATTAAGCATGAGCAGTTCTTC; cdr3_aa: CASSFEIKHEQFF
d_call: -; clone_size: -; v_call: TRBV21-1; j_call: TRBJ2-1; cdr3_nt: TGTGCCAGCAGAGGAGCCCGGCGGGGGGGAGTCAATGAGCAGTTCTTC; cdr3_aa: CASRGARRGGVNEQFF
d_call: -; clone_size: -; v_call: TRBV5-1; j_call: TRBJ2-7; cdr3_nt: TGCGCCAGCAGACTCAGACCATCCGCGGGCTACGAGCAGTACTTC; cdr3_aa: CASRLRPSAGYEQYF
d_call: -; clone_size: -; v_call: TRBV25-1; j_call: TRBJ2-7; cdr3_nt: TGTGCCAGCAGTGATGGGGCGGGCTCCTACGAGCAGTACTTC; cdr3_aa: CASSDGAGSYEQYF
d_call: -; clone_size: -; v_call: TRBV29-1; j_call: TRBJ1-2; cdr3_nt: TGCAGCGTTGCTGGCGGGGAAGGGGGCTATGGCTACACCTTC; cdr3_aa: CSVAGGEGGYGYTF
d_call: -; clone_size: -; v_call: TRBV27; j_call: TRBJ1-2; cdr3_nt: TGTGCCAGCAGTTCCCACTGGATTGAGGGCTACACCTTC; cdr3_aa: CASSSHWIEGYTF
d_call: -; clone_size: -; v_call: TRBV12-5; j_call: TRBJ2-7; cdr3_nt: TGTGCTAGTGGTTTACTGGCCGACGAGCAGTACTTC; cdr3_aa: CASGLLADEQYF
d_call: TRBD1; clone_size: -; v_call: TRBV6-5; j_call: TRBJ2-7; cdr3_nt: TGTGCCAGCAGTTACGGGACAGGAGCCTACGAGCAGTACTTC; cdr3_aa: CASSYGTGAYEQYF
d_call: TRBD1; clone_size: once; v_call: TRBV6-1; j_call: TRBJ2-2; cdr3_nt: TGTGCCAGCAGACCAGGGGGCATCGGGGAGCTGTTTTTT; cdr3_aa: CASRPGGIGELFF
d_call: TRBD2; clone_size: -; v_call: TRBV5-3; j_call: TRBJ2-5; cdr3_nt: TGTGCCAGAAGCTTGCGGTCGGCTAGCGGGGGACAAGAGACCCAGTACTTC; cdr3_aa: CARSLRSASGGQETQYF
d_call: -; clone_size: -; v_call: TRBV6-6; j_call: TRBJ1-5; cdr3_nt: TGTGCCAGCAGTTACTCGATTGGTCAAAATCAGCCCCAGCATTTT; cdr3_aa: CASSYSIGQNQPQHF
d_call: -; clone_size: -; v_call: TRBV6-4; j_call: TRBJ1-1; cdr3_nt: TGTGCCAGCAGTGTCGAACGGGAGAACACTGAAGCTTTCTTT; cdr3_aa: CASSVERENTEAFF
d_call: -; clone_size: -; v_call: TRBV7-3; j_call: TRBJ2-2; cdr3_nt: TGTGCCAGCAGCCCGGTTAACGGGGAGCTGTTTTTT; cdr3_aa: CASSPVNGELFF
d_call: -; clone_size: -; v_call: TRBV6-1; j_call: TRBJ2-3; cdr3_nt: TGTACCAGCAGTGAAGAACAGACCAGCACAGATACGCAGTATTTT; cdr3_aa: CTSSEEQTSTDTQYF
d_call: -; clone_size: -; v_call: TRBV7-9; j_call: TRBJ1-1; cdr3_nt: TGTGCCAGCAGCTCCGACGGGGACACTGAAGCTTTCTTT; cdr3_aa: CASSSDGDTEAFF
d_call: TRBD1; clone_size: -; v_call: TRBV5-4; j_call: TRBJ2-3; cdr3_nt: TGTGCCAGCAGCTTGCTACCAGGACAGGGGGCGTATGCAGATACGCAGTATTTT; cdr3_aa: CASSLLPGQGAYADTQYF
d_call: TRBD1; clone_size: -; v_call: TRBV5-1; j_call: TRBJ1-2; cdr3_nt: TGCGCCAGCAGTCGCTCGACAGGGATTGACTATGGCTACACCTTC; cdr3_aa: CASSRSTGIDYGYTF
d_call: TRBD1; clone_size: -; v_call: TRBV6-4; j_call: TRBJ1-1; cdr3_nt: TGTGCCAGCAGTGCAGGGGGCAGGACCACTGAAGCTTTCTTT; cdr3_aa: CASSAGGRTTEAFF
d_call: -; clone_size: once; v_call: TRBV5-1; j_call: TRBJ1-1; cdr3_nt: TGCGCCAGCAGTTCATCGAGCACTGAAGCTTTCTTT; cdr3_aa: CASSSSSTEAFF
d_call: -; clone_size: -; v_call: TRBV6-9; j_call: TRBJ2-2; cdr3_nt: TGTGCCAGCAGTTACTCGCGTGGGGAGCTGTTTTTT; cdr3_aa: CASSYSRGELFF
d_call: TRBD2; clone_size: -; v_call: TRBV7-3; j_call: TRBJ2-5; cdr3_nt: TGTGCCAGCAGCCCCCGACTAGCGGGGGCCCCGGGTGGAGAGACCCAGTACTTC; cdr3_aa: CASSPRLAGAPGGETQYF
d_call: -; clone_size: -; v_call: TRBV30; j_call: TRBJ1-1; cdr3_nt: TGTGCCGCAATGCCAGGGCCGAACACTGAAGCTTTCTTT; cdr3_aa: CAAMPGPNTEAFF
d_call: -; clone_size: -; v_call: TRBV12-5; j_call: TRBJ1-2; cdr3_nt: TGTGCTAGTGGTTTGGTACTACGACGGGACGGTGGCTACACCTTC; cdr3_aa: CASGLVLRRDGGYTF
d_call: -; clone_size: -; v_call: TRBV7-9; j_call: TRBJ2-1; cdr3_nt: TGTGCCAGCAGGGGAGGGGGGGCCCTCTACAATGAGCAGTTCTTC; cdr3_aa: CASRGGGALYNEQFF
d_call: -; clone_size: -; v_call: TRBV19; j_call: TRBJ1-1; cdr3_nt: TGTGCCAGTAGTATAGGAGCTGAAGCTTTCTTT; cdr3_aa: CASSIGAEAFF
d_call: TRBD2; clone_size: -; v_call: TRBV13; j_call: TRBJ2-1; cdr3_nt: TGTGCCAGCAGCTTAGCGGGGGGGGCTTACAATGAGCAGTTCTTC; cdr3_aa: CASSLAGGAYNEQFF
d_call: -; clone_size: -; v_call: TRBV19; j_call: TRBJ1-1; cdr3_nt: TGTGCCAGTAGTATAGGAGGGGCTGGCACTGAAGCTTTCTTT; cdr3_aa: CASSIGGAGTEAFF
d_call: TRBD1; clone_size: -; v_call: TRBV5-5; j_call: TRBJ1-5; cdr3_nt: TGTGCCAGCAGCCCTGGGACAGATTATAGCAATCAGCCCCAGCATTTT; cdr3_aa: CASSPGTDYSNQPQHF
d_call: -; clone_size: once; v_call: TRBV27; j_call: TRBJ1-5; cdr3_nt: TGTGCCAGCAGTTTACACGGGAATCAGCCCCAGCATTTT; cdr3_aa: CASSLHGNQPQHF
d_call: -; clone_size: -; v_call: TRBV19; j_call: TRBJ2-3; cdr3_nt: TGTGCCAGTAGTATAGGTGCACCCACAGATACGCAGTATTTT; cdr3_aa: CASSIGAPTDTQYF
d_call: -; clone_size: once; v_call: TRBV19; j_call: TRBJ2-7; cdr3_nt: TGTGCCAGTAGTATCCCGACAGAGCCCTACGGGCAGTACTTC; cdr3_aa: CASSIPTEPYGQYF
d_call: TRBD1; clone_size: few; v_call: TRBV7-9; j_call: TRBJ1-6; cdr3_nt: TGTGCCAGCAGCGAGGGACAGGGGAATTCACCCCTCCACTTT; cdr3_aa: CASSEGQGNSPLHF
d_call: -; clone_size: -; v_call: TRBV6-1; j_call: TRBJ1-5; cdr3_nt: TGTGCCAGCAGGCAGTTCGGGCAGCCCCAGCATTTT; cdr3_aa: CASRQFGQPQHF
d_call: TRBD1; clone_size: -; v_call: TRBV25-1; j_call: TRBJ2-5; cdr3_nt: TGTGCCAGCAGTGGGGACAGGGGTCTTCTTGGAGAGACCCAGTACTTC; cdr3_aa: CASSGDRGLLGETQYF
d_call: -; clone_size: -; v_call: TRBV6-1; j_call: TRBJ1-5; cdr3_nt: TGTGCCAGCAATCTATATAGAGGCAATCAGCCCCAGCATTTT; cdr3_aa: CASNLYRGNQPQHF
d_call: -; clone_size: -; v_call: TRBV5-4; j_call: TRBJ1-3; cdr3_nt: TGTGCCAGCAGCTTGAGGGGGACTGGAAACACCATATATTTT; cdr3_aa: CASSLRGTGNTIYF
d_call: TRBD2; clone_size: once; v_call: TRBV11-2; j_call: TRBJ2-1; cdr3_nt: TGTGCCAGCAGCCAAGGGACTAGCGGGGGGAGCTCCTACAATGAGCAGTTCTTC; cdr3_aa: CASSQGTSGGSSYNEQFF
d_call: TRBD2; clone_size: -; v_call: TRBV7-3; j_call: TRBJ2-3; cdr3_nt: TGTGCCAGCAGCTTTAGCGGGGGGGCAGCGGATACGCAGTATTTT; cdr3_aa: CASSFSGGAADTQYF
d_call: -; clone_size: -; v_call: TRBV6-5; j_call: TRBJ1-1; cdr3_nt: TGTGCCAGCAGTTACTCAGCGGGGGAGAACACTGAAGCTTTCTTT; cdr3_aa: CASSYSAGENTEAFF
d_call: -; clone_size: -; v_call: TRBV21-1; j_call: TRBJ2-7; cdr3_nt: TGTGCCAGCAGCAAACCCCCGCTTTGCGAGCAGTACTTC; cdr3_aa: CASSKPPLCEQYF
d_call: -; clone_size: few; v_call: TRBV29-1; j_call: TRBJ1-1; cdr3_nt: TGCAGCGTTGAAGATGTCACTGAAGCTTTCTTT; cdr3_aa: CSVEDVTEAFF
d_call: TRBD2; clone_size: -; v_call: TRBV4-1; j_call: TRBJ2-1; cdr3_nt: TGCGCCAGCAGCCAAGAAGGTGGGCTAGCGGGGGCCTACAATGAGCAGTTCTTC; cdr3_aa: CASSQEGGLAGAYNEQFF